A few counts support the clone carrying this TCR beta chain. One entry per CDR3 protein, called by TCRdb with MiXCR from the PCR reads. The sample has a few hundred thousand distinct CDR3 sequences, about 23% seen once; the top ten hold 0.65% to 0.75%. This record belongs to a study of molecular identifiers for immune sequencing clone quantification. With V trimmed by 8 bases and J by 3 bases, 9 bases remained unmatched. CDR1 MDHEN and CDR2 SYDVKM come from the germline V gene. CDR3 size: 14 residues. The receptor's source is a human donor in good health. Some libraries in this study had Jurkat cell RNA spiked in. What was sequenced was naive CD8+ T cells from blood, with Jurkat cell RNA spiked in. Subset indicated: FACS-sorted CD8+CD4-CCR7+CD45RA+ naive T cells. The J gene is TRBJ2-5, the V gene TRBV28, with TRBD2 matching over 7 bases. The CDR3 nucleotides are TGTGCCAGCGCCCGAAGCGGGATAGAAGAGACCCAGTACTTC. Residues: CASARSGIEETQYF.